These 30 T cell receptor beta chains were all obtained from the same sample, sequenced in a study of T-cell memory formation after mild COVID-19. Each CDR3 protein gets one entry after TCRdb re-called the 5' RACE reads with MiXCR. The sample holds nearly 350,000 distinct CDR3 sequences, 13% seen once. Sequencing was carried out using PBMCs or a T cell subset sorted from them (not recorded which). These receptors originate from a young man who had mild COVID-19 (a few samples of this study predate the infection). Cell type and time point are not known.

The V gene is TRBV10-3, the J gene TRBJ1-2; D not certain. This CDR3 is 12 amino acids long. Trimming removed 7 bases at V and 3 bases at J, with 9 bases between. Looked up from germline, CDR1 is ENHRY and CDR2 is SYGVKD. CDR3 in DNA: TGTGCCATCAACGCCGGGGACTATGGCTACACCTTC. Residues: CAINAGDYGYTF.

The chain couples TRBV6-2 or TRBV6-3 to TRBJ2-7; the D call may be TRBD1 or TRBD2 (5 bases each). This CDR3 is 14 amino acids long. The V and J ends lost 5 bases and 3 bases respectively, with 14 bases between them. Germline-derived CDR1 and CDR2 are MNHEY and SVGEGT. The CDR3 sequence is CASSTGTWGYEQYF. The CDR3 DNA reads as TGTGCCAGCAGTACCGGGACGTGGGGCTACGAGCAGTACTTC.

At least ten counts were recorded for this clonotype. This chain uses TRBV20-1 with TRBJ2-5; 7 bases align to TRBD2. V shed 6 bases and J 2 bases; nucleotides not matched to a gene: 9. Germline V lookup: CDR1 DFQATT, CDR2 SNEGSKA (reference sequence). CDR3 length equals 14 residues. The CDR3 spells CSAGTGTTQETQYF. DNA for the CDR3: TGCAGTGCCGGAACCGGGACTACTCAAGAGACCCAGTACTTC.

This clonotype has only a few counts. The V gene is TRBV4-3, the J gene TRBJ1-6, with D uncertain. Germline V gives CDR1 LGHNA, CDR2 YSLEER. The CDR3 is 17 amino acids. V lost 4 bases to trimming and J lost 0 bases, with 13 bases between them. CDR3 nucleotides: TGCGCCAGCAGCCCGGGGTCGATAAGCTCCTATAATTCACCCCTCCACTTT. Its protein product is CASSPGSISSYNSPLHF.

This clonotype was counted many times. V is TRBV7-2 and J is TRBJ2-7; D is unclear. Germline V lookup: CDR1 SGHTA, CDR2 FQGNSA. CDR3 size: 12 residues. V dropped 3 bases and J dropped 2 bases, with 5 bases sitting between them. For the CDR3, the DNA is TGTGCCAGCAGCTTCCATCCCTACGAGCAGTACTTC. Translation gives CASSFHPYEQYF.

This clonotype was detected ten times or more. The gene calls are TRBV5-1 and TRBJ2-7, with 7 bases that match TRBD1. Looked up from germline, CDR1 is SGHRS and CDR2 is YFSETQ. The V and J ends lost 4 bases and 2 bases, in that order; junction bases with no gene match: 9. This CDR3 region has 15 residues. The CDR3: CASSPRGQPTYEQYF. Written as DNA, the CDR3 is TGCGCCAGCAGCCCACGGGGACAGCCTACCTACGAGCAGTACTTC.

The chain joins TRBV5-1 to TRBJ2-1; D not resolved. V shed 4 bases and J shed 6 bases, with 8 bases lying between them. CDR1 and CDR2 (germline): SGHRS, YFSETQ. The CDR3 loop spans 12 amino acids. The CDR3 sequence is CASSPYSNEQFF. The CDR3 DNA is TGCGCCAGCAGCCCTTACTCCAATGAGCAGTTCTTC.

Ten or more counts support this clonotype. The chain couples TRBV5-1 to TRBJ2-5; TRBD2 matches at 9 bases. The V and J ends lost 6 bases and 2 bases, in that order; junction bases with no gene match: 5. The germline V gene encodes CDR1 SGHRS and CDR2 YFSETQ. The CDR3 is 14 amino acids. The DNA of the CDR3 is TGCGCCAGCAATCAAGCGGGGGGACAAGAGACCCAGTACTTC. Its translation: CASNQAGGQETQYF.

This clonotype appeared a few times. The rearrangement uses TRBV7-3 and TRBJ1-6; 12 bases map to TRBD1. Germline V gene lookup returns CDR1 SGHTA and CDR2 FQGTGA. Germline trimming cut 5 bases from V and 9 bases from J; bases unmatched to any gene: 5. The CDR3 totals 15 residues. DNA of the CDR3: TGTGCCAGCAGCCTCCGGGACAGGGGGCTTTCACCCCTCCACTTT. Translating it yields CASSLRDRGLSPLHF.

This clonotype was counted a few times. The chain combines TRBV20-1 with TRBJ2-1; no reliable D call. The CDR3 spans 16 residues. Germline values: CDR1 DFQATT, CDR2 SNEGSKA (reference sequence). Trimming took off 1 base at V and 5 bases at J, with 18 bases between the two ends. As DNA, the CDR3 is TGCAGTGCTAGAGGGAAAAACGGCGCGATAGACAATGAGCAGTTCTTC. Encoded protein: CSARGKNGAIDNEQFF.

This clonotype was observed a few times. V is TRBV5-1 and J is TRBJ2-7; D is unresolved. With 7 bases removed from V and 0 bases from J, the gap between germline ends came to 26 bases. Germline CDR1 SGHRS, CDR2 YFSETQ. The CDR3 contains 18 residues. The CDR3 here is CASVRGRKKPYSSYEQYV. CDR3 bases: TGCGCCAGCGTAAGAGGACGGAAAAAACCTTATAGCTCCTACGAGCAGTACGTC.

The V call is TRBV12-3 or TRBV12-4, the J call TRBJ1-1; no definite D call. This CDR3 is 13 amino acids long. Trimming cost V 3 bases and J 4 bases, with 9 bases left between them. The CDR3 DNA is TGTGCCAGCAGTTTCGAGTTATCCACTGAAGCTTTCTTT. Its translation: CASSFELSTEAFF.

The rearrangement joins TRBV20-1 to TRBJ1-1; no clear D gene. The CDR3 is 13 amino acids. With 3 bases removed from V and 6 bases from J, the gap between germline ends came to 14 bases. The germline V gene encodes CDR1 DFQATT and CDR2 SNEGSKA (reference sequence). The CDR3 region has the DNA TGCAGTGCTAGGGAGGATGTGAGCGCTGAAGCTTTCTTT. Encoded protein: CSAREDVSAEAFF.

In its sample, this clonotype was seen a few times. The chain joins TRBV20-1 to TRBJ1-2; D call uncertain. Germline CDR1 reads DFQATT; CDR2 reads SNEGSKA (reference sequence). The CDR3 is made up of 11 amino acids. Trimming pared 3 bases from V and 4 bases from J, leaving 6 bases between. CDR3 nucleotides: TGCAGTGCTAGCAAGATCTATGGCTACACCTTC. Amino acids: CSASKIYGYTF.

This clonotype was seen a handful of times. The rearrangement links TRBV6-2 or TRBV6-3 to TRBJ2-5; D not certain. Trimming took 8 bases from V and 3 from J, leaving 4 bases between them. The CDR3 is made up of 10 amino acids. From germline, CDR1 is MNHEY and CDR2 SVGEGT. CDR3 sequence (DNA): TGTGCCAGCGGCGAAGAGACCCAGTACTTC. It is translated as CASGEETQYF.

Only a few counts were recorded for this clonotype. The CDR3 loop reads CASSGFGRGYTF. As DNA, the CDR3 is TGTGCCAGCAGTGGATTCGGTCGTGGCTACACCTTC. This chain uses TRBV2 with TRBJ1-2; D call uncertain. CDR1 and CDR2 (germline): SNHLY, FYNNEI. Trimming removed 4 bases from V and 7 bases from J, with 10 bases in between. The CDR3 extends over 12 amino acids. Full variable domain (remainder filled in from reference TRBV2 and TRBJ1-2): EPEVTQTPSHQVTQMGQEVILRCVPISNHLYFYWYRQILGQKVEFLVSFYNNEISEKSEIFDDQFSVERPDGSNFTLKIRSTKLEDSAMYFCASSGFGRGYTFGSGTRLTVV.

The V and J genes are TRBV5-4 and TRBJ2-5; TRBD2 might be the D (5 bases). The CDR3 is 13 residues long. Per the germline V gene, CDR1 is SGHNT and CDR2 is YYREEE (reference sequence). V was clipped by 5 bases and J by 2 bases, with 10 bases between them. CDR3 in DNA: TGTGCCAGCAGATCACCGGGACAAGAGACCCAGTACTTC. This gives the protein CASRSPGQETQYF.

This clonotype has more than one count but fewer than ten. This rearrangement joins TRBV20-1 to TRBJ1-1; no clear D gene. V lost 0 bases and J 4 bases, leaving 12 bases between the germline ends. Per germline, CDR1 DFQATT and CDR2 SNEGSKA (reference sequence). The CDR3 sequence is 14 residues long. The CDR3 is CSARDPASGTEAFF. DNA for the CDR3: TGCAGTGCTAGAGATCCGGCTTCGGGCACTGAAGCTTTCTTT.

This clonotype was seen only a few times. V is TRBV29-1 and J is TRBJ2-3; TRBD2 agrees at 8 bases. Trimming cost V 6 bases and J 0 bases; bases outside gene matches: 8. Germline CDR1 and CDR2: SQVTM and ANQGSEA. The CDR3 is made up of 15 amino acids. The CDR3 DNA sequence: TGCAGCGTGAGACTAGCGACGATTAGCACAGATACGCAGTATTTT. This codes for CSVRLATISTDTQYF.

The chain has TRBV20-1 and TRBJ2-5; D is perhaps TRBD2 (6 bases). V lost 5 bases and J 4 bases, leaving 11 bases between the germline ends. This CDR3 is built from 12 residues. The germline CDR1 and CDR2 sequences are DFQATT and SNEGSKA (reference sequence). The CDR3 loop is CSAATRGETQYF. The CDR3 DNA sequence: TGCAGTGCTGCGACTAGAGGAGAGACCCAGTACTTC.

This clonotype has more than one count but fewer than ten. CDR3 nucleotides: TGCAGTGCTAGCTCGCGGTGGCTAGCGGGGGGGATTAGGGCCGGGGAGCTGTTTTTT. Protein product: CSASSRWLAGGIRAGELFF. The chain joins TRBV20-1 to TRBJ2-2; 12 bases line up with TRBD2. The CDR3 runs 19 residues. Germline CDR1 and CDR2: DFQATT and SNEGSKA (reference sequence). The trim removed 3 bases at V and 6 bases at J, leaving 17 bases unmatched.

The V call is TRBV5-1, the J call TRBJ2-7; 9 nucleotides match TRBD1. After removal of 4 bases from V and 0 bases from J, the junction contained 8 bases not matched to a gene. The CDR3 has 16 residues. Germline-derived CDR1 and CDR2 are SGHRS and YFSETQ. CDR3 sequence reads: CASSTGGTGNSYEQYF. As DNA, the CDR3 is TGCGCCAGCAGCACTGGAGGGACAGGGAACTCCTACGAGCAGTACTTC.

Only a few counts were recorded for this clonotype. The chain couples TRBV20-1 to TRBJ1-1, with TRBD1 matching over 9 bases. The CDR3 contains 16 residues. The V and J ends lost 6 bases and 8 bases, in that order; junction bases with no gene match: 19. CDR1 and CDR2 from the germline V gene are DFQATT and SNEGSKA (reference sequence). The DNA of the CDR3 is TGCAGTGCGAGGGGTGTCCCGGGACAGGGAAAATCCGAAGCTTTCTTT. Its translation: CSARGVPGQGKSEAFF.

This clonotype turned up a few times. The CDR3 region is CASSFDRARGKLFF. CDR3 nucleotides: TGTGCCAGCAGTTTCGACAGGGCCAGGGGAAAACTGTTTTTT. This chain joins TRBV12-3 or TRBV12-4 and TRBJ1-4; 7 bases are a match to TRBD1. V trimming: 3 bases; J trimming: 10 bases; junction bases outside the gene matches: 8. This CDR3 has 14 amino acids.

CDR3: CASSTRGSGLGYNEQFF. Written as DNA, the CDR3 is TGTGCCAGCAGCACTAGGGGATCCGGACTAGGATACAATGAGCAGTTCTTC. V usage is TRBV12-3 or TRBV12-4 and J usage is TRBJ2-1; 7 bases match TRBD2. The CDR3 has 17 residues. V shed 6 bases, J shed 4 bases, and the junction held 15 bases outside the gene matches.

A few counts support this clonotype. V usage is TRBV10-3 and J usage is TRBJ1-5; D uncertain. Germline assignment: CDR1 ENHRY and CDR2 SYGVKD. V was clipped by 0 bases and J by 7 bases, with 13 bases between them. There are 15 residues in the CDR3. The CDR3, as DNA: TGTGCCATCAGTGAGTCGCTGGACCGCAGGCAGCCCCAGCATTTT. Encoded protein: CAISESLDRRQPQHF.

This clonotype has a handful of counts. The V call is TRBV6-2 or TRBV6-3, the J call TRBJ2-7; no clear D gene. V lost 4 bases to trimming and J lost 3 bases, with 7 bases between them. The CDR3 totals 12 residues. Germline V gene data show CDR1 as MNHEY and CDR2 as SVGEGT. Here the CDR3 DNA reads TGTGCCAGCAGTTTACACAACTACGAGCAGTACTTC. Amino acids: CASSLHNYEQYF.

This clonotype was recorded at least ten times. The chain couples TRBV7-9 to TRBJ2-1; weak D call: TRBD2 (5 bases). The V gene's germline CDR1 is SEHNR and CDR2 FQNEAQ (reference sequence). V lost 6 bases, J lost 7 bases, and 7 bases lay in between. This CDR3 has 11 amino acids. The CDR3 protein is CASSPGNEQFF. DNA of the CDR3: TGTGCCAGCAGTCCGGGGAATGAGCAGTTCTTC.

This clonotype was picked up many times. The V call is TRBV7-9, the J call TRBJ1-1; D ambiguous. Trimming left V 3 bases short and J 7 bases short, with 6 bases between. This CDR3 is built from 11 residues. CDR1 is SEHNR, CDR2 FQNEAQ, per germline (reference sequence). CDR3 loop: CASSLSGEAFF. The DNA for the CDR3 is TGTGCCAGCAGCTTGAGTGGTGAAGCTTTCTTT.

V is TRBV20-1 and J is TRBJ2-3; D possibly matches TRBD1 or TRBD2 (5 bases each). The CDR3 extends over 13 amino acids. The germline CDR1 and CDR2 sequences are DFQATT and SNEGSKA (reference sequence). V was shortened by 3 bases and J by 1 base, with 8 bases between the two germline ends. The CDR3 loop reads CSASGTGTDTQYF. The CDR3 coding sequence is TGCAGTGCTAGTGGGACGGGCACAGATACGCAGTATTTT.